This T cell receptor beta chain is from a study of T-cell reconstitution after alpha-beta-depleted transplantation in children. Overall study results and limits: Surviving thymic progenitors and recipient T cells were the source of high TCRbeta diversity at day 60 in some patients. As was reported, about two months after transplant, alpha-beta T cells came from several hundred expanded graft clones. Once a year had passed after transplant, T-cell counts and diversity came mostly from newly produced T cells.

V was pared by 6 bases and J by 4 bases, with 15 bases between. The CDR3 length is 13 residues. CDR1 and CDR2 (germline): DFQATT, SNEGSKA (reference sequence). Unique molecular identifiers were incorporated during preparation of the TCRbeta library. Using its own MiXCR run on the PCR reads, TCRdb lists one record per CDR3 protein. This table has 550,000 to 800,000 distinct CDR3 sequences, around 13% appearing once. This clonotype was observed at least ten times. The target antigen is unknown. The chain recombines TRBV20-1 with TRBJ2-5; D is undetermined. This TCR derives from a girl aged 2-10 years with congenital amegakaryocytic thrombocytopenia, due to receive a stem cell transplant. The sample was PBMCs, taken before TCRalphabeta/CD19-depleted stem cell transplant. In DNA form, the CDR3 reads TGCAGTGCGACTTTCCCGACGCGAGAGACCCAGTACTTC. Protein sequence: CSATFPTRETQYF.